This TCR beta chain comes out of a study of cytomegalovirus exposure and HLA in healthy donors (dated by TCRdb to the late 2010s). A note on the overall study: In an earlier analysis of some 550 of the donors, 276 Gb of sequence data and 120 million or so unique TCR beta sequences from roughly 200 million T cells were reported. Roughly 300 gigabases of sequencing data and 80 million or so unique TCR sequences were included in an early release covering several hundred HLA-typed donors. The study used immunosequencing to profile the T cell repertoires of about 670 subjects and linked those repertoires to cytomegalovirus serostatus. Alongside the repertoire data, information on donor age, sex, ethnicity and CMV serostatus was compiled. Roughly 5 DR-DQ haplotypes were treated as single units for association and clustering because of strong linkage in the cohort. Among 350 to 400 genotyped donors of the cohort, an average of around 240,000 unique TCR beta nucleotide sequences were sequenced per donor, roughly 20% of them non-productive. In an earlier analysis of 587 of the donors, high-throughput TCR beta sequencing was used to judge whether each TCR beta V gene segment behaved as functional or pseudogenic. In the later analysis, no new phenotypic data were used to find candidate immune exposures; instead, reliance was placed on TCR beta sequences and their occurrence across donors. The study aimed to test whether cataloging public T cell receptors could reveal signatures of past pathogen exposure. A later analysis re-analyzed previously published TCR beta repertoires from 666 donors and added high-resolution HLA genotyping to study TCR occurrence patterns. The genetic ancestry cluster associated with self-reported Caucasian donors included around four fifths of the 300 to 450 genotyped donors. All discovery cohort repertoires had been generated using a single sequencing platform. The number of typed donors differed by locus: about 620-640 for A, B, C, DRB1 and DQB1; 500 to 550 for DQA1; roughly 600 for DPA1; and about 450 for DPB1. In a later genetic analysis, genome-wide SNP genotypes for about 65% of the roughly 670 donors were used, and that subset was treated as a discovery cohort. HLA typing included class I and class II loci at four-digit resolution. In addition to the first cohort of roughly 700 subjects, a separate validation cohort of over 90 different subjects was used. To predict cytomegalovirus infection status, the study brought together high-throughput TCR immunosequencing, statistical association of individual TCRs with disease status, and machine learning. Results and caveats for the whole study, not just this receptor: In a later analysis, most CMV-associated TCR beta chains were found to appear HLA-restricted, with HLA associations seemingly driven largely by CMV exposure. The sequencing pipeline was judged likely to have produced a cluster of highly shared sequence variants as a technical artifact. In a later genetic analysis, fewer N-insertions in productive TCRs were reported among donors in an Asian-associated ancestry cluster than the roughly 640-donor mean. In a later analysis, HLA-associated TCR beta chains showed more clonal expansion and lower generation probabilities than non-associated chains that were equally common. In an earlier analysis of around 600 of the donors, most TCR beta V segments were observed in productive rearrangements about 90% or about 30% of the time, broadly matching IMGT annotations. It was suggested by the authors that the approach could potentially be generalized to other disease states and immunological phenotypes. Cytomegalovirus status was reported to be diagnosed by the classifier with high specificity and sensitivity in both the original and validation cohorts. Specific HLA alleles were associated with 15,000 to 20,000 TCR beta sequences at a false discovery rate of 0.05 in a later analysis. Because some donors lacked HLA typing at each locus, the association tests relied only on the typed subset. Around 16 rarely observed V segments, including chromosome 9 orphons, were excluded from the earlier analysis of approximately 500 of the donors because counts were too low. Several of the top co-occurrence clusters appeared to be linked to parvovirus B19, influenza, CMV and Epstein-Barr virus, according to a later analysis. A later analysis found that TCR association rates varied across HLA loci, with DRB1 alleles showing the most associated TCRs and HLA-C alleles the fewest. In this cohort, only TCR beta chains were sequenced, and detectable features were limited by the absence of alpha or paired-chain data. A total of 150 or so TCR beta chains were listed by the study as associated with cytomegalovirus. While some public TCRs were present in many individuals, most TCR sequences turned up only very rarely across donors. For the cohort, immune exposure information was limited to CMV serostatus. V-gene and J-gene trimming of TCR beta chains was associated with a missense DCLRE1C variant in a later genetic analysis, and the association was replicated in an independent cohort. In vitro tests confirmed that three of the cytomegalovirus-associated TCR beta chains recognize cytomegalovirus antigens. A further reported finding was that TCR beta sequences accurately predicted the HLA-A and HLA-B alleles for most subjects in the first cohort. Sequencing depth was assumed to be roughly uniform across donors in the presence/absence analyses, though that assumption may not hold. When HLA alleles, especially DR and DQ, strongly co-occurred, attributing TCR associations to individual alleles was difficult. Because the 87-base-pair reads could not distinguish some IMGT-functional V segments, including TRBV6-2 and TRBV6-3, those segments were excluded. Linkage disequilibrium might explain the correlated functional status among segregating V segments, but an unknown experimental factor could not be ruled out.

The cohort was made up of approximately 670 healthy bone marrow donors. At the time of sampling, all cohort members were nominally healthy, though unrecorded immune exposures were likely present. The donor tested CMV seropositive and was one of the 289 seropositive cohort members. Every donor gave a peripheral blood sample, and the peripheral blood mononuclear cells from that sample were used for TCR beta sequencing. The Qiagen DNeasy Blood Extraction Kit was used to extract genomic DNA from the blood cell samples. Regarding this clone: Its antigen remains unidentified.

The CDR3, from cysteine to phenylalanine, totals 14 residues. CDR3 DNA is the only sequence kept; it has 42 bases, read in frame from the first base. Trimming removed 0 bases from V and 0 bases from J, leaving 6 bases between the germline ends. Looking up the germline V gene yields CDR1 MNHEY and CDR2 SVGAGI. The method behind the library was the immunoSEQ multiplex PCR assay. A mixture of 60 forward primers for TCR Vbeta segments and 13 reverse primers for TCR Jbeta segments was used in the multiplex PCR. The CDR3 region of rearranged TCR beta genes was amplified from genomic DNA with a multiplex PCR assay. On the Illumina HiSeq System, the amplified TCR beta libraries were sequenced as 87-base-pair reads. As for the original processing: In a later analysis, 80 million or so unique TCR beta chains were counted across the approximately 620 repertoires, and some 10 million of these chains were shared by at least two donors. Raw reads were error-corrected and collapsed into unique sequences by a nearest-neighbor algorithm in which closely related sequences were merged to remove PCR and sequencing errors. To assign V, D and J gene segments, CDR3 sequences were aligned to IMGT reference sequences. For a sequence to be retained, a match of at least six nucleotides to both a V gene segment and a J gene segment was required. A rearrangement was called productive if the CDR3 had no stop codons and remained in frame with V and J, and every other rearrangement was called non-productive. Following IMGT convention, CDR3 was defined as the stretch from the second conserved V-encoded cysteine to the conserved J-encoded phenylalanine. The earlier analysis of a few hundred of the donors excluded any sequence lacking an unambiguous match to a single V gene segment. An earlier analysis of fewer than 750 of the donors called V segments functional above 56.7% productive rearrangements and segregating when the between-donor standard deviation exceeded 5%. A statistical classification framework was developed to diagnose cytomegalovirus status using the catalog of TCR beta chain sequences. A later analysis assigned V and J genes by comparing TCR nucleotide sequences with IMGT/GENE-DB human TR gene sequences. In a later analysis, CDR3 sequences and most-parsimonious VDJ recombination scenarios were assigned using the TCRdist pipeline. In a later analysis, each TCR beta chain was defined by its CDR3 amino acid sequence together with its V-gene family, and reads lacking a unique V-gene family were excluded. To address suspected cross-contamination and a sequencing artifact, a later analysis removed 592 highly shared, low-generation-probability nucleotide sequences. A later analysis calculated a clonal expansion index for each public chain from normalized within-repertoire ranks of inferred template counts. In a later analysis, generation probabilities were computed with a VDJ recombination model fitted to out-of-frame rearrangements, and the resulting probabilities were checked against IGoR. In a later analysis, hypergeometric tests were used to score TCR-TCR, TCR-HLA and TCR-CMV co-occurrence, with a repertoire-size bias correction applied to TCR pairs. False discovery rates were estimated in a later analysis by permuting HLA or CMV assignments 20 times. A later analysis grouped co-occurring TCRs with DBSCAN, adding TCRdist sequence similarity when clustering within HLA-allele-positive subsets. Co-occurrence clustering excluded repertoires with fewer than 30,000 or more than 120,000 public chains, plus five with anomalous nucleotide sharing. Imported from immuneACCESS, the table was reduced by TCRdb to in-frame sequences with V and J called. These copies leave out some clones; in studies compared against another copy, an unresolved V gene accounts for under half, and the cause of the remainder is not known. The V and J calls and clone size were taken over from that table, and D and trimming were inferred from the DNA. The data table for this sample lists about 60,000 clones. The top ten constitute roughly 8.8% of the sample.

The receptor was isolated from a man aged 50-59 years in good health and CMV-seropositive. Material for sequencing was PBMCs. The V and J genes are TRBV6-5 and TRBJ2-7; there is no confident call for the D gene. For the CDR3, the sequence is CASSYSPLSYEQYF. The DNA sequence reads TGTGCCAGCAGTTACTCCCCCCTCTCCTACGAGCAGTACTTC.